This record looks at one TCR beta chain sequence and its context. The antigen remains undetermined. Trimming removed 1 base at V and 9 bases at J, with 13 bases between. CDR1 SGHTA and CDR2 FQGNSA come from the germline V gene. This CDR3 contains 13 residues. This sample was taken from a study of post-analysis software for immune sequencing data. Whole-study findings and limits: Higher frequency in patients than in controls was seen for roughly five TRBV segments, with TRBV5-6, TRBV5-1 and TRBV20-1 among them. Under F measure analysis, samples from one preparation batch co-clustered strongly.

Sequencing libraries made from TCR beta cDNA carried unique molecular identifiers. From approximately 0.95 to 9.8 million T cells, 400,000 to 550,000 cDNA molecules were obtained. TCRdb used MiXCR to reprocess the PCR reads, holding one entry per CDR3 protein. The sample lists 350,000 to 500,000 distinct CDR3 sequences, less than 40% seen once, with around 8% in the top ten. Sequencing was performed on blood. The gene calls are TRBV7-2 and TRBJ2-7; the D gene is possibly TRBD2 (6 bases). The TCR originated in a girl aged 2-10 years with multiple sclerosis. The CDR3 sequence: CASSLEVADVQYF. The CDR3 DNA sequence: TGTGCCAGCAGCTTAGAAGTAGCGGACGTGCAGTACTTC.